Sequencing of this T cell receptor (beta chain) was carried out in a study of spatial heterogeneity in lung cancer. Overall study results and limits: Quantities of ubiquitous and regional expanded TCRs paralleled ubiquitous and regional nonsynonymous mutations, respectively. Higher tumor mutation counts went along with higher counts of expanded intratumoral alpha and beta TCRs.

With regard to this clonotype: Its target is unknown. This beta chain turned up in a library designed for alpha chains; as an off-target read, its abundance says little.

TCRdb passed the 5' RACE reads through MiXCR, listing each CDR3 protein once. This table has around 9,800 distinct CDR3 sequences, about 8.4% appearing once. Sample time point: sample taken at primary tumor resection. Without sorting, whole RNA was sequenced from tumor, nontumor lung or frozen PBMC. CDR1 and CDR2 from the germline V gene are LGHNA and YNFKEQ. V gave up 4 bases and J gave up 4 bases, with 8 bases separating them. The CDR3 length is 12 residues. Material: lung tumor tissue, obtained at surgery. The clonotype comes from a female donor with early-stage non-small cell lung cancer. The V gene is TRBV4-2, the J gene TRBJ2-7; D uncertain. CDR3 in DNA: TGTGCCAGCAGCCTTGTAGGGTACGAGCAGTACTTC. Protein sequence: CASSLVGYEQYF.